These 21 T cell receptor beta chains were sequenced from one sample in a study of vaccination and CD4 T cells after COVID-19. The Oncomine TCR Beta short-read assay sequenced DNA from cultured CD4+ T cells. TCRdb redid the calling of the PCR reads with MiXCR, one entry per CDR3 protein. The table records approximately 10,000 distinct CDR3 sequences, roughly 23% of them present only once. Treatment here: approximately 10-day PBMC culture with coronavirus spike peptide pools or control peptides (ViraFEST assay). No antigen has been identified for these receptors. The sample consisted of CD4+ T cells from blood, cultured in vitro, taken before SARS-CoV-2 vaccination. The source is a human donor who received a COVID-19 vaccine.

The CDR3 DNA reads TGCGCCAGCAGCACCGCAGGGTTCGTAGAGACCCAGTACTTC. This sequence encodes CASSTAGFVETQYF. The rearrangement joins TRBV5-1 to TRBJ2-5; a weak D match, TRBD1 (5 bases). CDR3 size: 14 residues. Germline loops: CDR1 SGHRS, CDR2 YFSETQ. V lost 4 bases to trimming and J lost 4 bases, with 14 bases between them.

A remark on this clonotype: One junction end does not reproduce the germline sequence, and a read error may be involved. The chain links TRBV7-2 to TRBJ1-5, with D possibly TRBD1 on 6 matching bases. CDR1 is SGHTA, CDR2 FQGNSA, per germline. The CDR3 consists of 15 residues. CDR3 nucleotides: TGTGCCAGCAGTCGAGAAACAGGGACCGGTCAGTCCCAGCATTTT. Its translation is CASSRETGTGQSQHF.

This chain uses TRBV20-1 with TRBJ1-5, with 11 nucleotides matching TRBD1. V gave up 6 bases and J gave up 0 bases; unmatched junction bases: 7. The germline V gene has CDR1 DFQATT and CDR2 SNEGSKA (reference sequence). The CDR3 extends over 16 amino acids. The CDR3 is CSAPGTGGVSNQPQHF. The CDR3 DNA follows: TGCAGTGCGCCTGGGACAGGGGGAGTTAGCAATCAGCCCCAGCATTTT.

V and J are TRBV7-2 and TRBJ2-5, with 14 bases fitting TRBD2. The germline V gene has CDR1 SGHTA and CDR2 FQGNSA. The CDR3 contains 17 residues. J lost 2 bases, V lost 5 bases, and 7 bases had no gene match. CDR3 DNA sequence: TGTGCCAGCAGCGCGGGACTAGCGGGGGTATTACAAGAGACCCAGTACTTC. Translation gives CASSAGLAGVLQETQYF. The full variable domain, with the rest looked up from reference TRBV7-2 and TRBJ2-5, is GAGVSQSPSNKVTEKGKDVELRCDPISGHTALYWYRQSLGQGLEFLIYFQGNSAPDKSGLPSDRFSAERTGGSVSTLTIQRTQQEDSAVYLCASSAGLAGVLQETQYFGPGTRLLVL.

This clonotype turned up a few times. The genes are TRBV24-1 and TRBJ1-5; the D is unclear. CDR3 size: 13 residues. From germline, CDR1 is KGHDR and CDR2 SFDVKD. V was trimmed by 6 bases and J by 0 bases, leaving 5 bases between them. The CDR3 loop is CATSFGSNQPQHF. The CDR3 bases are TGTGCCACCAGTTTCGGTAGCAATCAGCCCCAGCATTTT.

The chain is built from TRBV20-1 and TRBJ2-1; 9 bases align to TRBD1. The V gene's germline CDR1 is DFQATT and CDR2 SNEGSKA (reference sequence). CDR3 size: 13 residues. V shed 6 bases and J 6 bases; nucleotides not matched to a gene: 6. CDR3 sequence: CSARDRVGNEQFF. For the CDR3, the DNA is TGCAGTGCACGGGACAGGGTAGGCAATGAGCAGTTCTTC.

This clonotype has just a few counts. The chain carries TRBV7-8 and TRBJ1-4; D not resolved. CDR3 size: 18 residues. CDR1 and CDR2 from the germline V gene are SGHVS and FQNEAQ. The germline V and J ends were trimmed by 1 base and 3 bases, with 18 bases remaining between them. The CDR3 DNA reads as TGTGCCAGCAGCTTAGATCTCGTGGGAATGGAGGCTAATGAAAAACTGTTTTTT. Translating it yields CASSLDLVGMEANEKLFF.

This clonotype has only a few counts. The chain carries TRBV2 and TRBJ1-5; TRBD1 aligns across 9 bases. V shed 7 bases and J 6 bases; nucleotides not matched to a gene: 4. CDR1 SNHLY and CDR2 FYNNEI come from the germline V gene. This CDR3 is built from 13 residues. CDR3 nucleotide sequence: TGTGCCAGCAAGGGACAGGGCGGTCAGCCCCAGCATTTT. Translation: CASKGQGGQPQHF.

There are a few counts of this clonotype. The V and J genes are TRBV20-1 and TRBJ1-4; 7 positions agree with TRBD1. This CDR3 has 14 residues. Trimming at V came to 4 bases and at J to 7 bases, leaving 9 bases not matched to a gene. CDR1 and CDR2 (germline): DFQATT, SNEGSKA (reference sequence). CDR3 amino acids: CSATVQGTGEKLFF. The CDR3 DNA follows: TGCAGTGCTACCGTACAGGGGACGGGTGAAAAACTGTTTTTT.

The chain carries TRBV6-7 and TRBJ2-3; 15 bases align to TRBD2. TRBV6-7 belongs to the ORF category, with a function that is uncertain. This CDR3 contains 18 residues. The J segment lost 4 bases and the V segment lost 10 bases, leaving 15 bases of the junction unmatched. The CDR3 sequence is CANIAGTSGGPPPDTQYF. CDR3 DNA: TGTGCCAATATAGCCGGGACTAGCGGGGGGCCCCCCCCAGATACGCAGTATTTT.

The V and J genes are TRBV6-1 and TRBJ1-5; 7 nucleotides align to TRBD1. Trimming cost V 6 bases and J 3 bases; bases outside gene matches: 5. There are 14 residues in the CDR3. CDR1 is MNHNS and CDR2 is SASEGT in the germline V gene. The CDR3 DNA is TGTGCCAGCAGCCGAGACAGGGTCAATCAGCCCCAGCATTTT. Protein sequence: CASSRDRVNQPQHF.

The V and J genes are TRBV18 and TRBJ2-3; 11 bases map to TRBD2. Per germline, CDR1 KGHSH and CDR2 LQKENI. V gave up 3 bases and J gave up 4 bases; unmatched junction bases: 6. This CDR3 has 16 residues. In nucleotides, the CDR3 is TGTGCCAGCTCACCCCTAGCGGGGGGAGTGGCAGATACGCAGTATTTT. Encoded protein: CASSPLAGGVADTQYF. Complete variable domain (other parts from reference TRBV18 and TRBJ2-3): NAGVMQNPRHLVRRRGQEARLRCSPMKGHSHVYWYRQLPEEGLKFMVYLQKENIIDESGMPKERFSAEFPKEGPSILRIQQVVRGDSAAYFCASSPLAGGVADTQYFGPGTRLTVL.

This clonotype was seen a handful of times. This sequence joins TRBV6-1 and TRBJ2-7; 7 bases are a match to TRBD1. V lost 0 bases and J lost 3; bases outside the gene matches: 8. The CDR3 runs 16 residues. Germline values: CDR1 MNHNS, CDR2 SASEGT. The CDR3 DNA reads TGTGCCAGCAGTGAAGCGTCGGCCAACAGGGGCTACGAGCAGTACTTC. Translating gives CASSEASANRGYEQYF.

V usage is TRBV7-9 and J usage is TRBJ2-1, with TRBD2 matching 8 bases. V shed 2 bases, J shed 7 bases, and the junction held 7 bases outside the gene matches. The CDR3 runs to 15 residues. Germline CDR1 SEHNR, CDR2 FQNEAQ (reference sequence). As DNA, the CDR3 is TGTGCCAGCAGCTTACCCAGCGGGGGCTATAATGAGCAGTTCTTC. This gives the protein CASSLPSGGYNEQFF.

This sequence joins TRBV30 and TRBJ2-3; 16 nucleotides match TRBD2. The CDR3 sequence is 16 residues long. V lost 2 bases, J lost 9 bases, and 8 bases stayed unmatched. The V gene's germline CDR1 is GTSNPN and CDR2 SVGIG (reference sequence). The CDR3 loop is CAWSKGTSGGAKTQYF. In nucleotides, the CDR3 is TGTGCCTGGAGTAAAGGGACTAGCGGGGGGGCTAAGACGCAGTATTTT.

This clonotype was counted a few times. The V and J genes are TRBV6-1 and TRBJ2-5; D is unclear. The germline V and J ends were trimmed by 0 bases and 4 bases, with 3 bases remaining between them. The V gene's germline CDR1 is MNHNS and CDR2 SASEGT. The CDR3 contains 12 residues. The CDR3 nucleotides are TGTGCCAGCAGTGAAGCGGGAGAGACCCAGTACTTC. It codes for CASSEAGETQYF.

In this sample, this clonotype is medium-sized. This chain connects TRBV6-1 to TRBJ2-3, with no clear D. V was clipped by 6 bases and J by 0 bases, with 4 bases between them. The V gene's germline CDR1 is MNHNS and CDR2 SASEGT. The CDR3 length is 12 residues. The CDR3 loop is CASSRSTDTQYF. CDR3 nucleotides: TGTGCCAGCAGCCGTAGCACAGATACGCAGTATTTT.

The genes are TRBV2 and TRBJ2-5; D may be TRBD1 or TRBD2 (5 bases each). This CDR3 is built from 11 residues. Germline V lookup: CDR1 SNHLY, CDR2 FYNNEI. V dropped 6 bases and J dropped 10 bases, with 12 bases sitting between them. In DNA, the CDR3 is TGTGCCAGCAGGGCCGGGGCTCACCAGTACTTC. Translated: CASRAGAHQYF.

This clonotype was seen more than once but under ten times. The V call is TRBV7-9, the J call TRBJ2-2, with no clear D. CDR1 and CDR2 from the germline V gene are SEHNR and FQNEAQ (reference sequence). V was trimmed by 5 bases and J by 3 bases, leaving 16 bases between them. The CDR3 runs 16 residues. The CDR3 here is CASSPPGIGDTGELFF. In DNA form, the CDR3 reads TGTGCCAGCAGCCCCCCAGGTATCGGTGACACCGGGGAGCTGTTTTTT.

In its sample, this clonotype is medium-sized. V and J are TRBV19 and TRBJ1-5, with TRBD1 as a possible D gene (5 bases). CDR1 and CDR2 from the germline V gene are LNHDA and SQIVND (reference sequence). V lost 11 bases and J lost 3, with 17 bases in between. This CDR3 has 14 amino acids. The CDR3 region has the DNA TGTGCCGGCTCAGGGTTGGGGTCCAATCAGCCCCAGCATTTT. This gives the protein CAGSGLGSNQPQHF. The variable domain in full, with the rest retrieved from reference TRBV19 and TRBJ1-5, is DGGITQSPKYLFRKEGQNVTLSCEQNLNHDAMYWYRQDPGQGLRLIYYSQIVNDFQKGDIAEGYSVSREKKESFPLTVTSAQKNPTAFYLCAGSGLGSNQPQHFGDGTRLSIL.

This sequence joins TRBV5-1 and TRBJ2-3; 11 nucleotides align to TRBD2. The CDR3 totals 16 residues. Germline V CDR1 and CDR2: SGHRS, YFSETQ. With 3 bases clipped from V and 8 bases from J, the junction kept 11 bases outside the gene matches. The CDR3 loop is CASSSGVAGGKGTQYF. In DNA form, the CDR3 reads TGCGCCAGCAGCTCCGGGGTAGCGGGGGGGAAAGGTACGCAGTATTTT.